Following are 26 T cell receptor beta chains from one sample sequenced in a study of molecular identifiers for immune sequencing clone quantification. TCRdb analysed the PCR reads with MiXCR anew, one entry per CDR3 protein. The sample carries 490,000 or so distinct CDR3 sequences, about 20% recorded once. Source material: naive CD8+ T cells from blood, with Jurkat cell RNA spiked in. The subset: FACS-sorted CD8+CD4-CCR7+CD45RA+ naive T cells. Source of these receptors: a human donor in good health. Some libraries in this study had Jurkat cell RNA spiked in.

This clonotype was seen repeatedly, ten times or more. J is TRBJ2-5 and V is TRBV29-1; TRBD2 agrees at 7 bases. The junction had 7 bases not matched to a gene; V was cut back by 3 bases and J by 3 bases. Per the germline V gene, CDR1 is SQVTM and CDR2 is ANQGSEA. The CDR3 loop spans 14 amino acids. The CDR3 here is CSVEGGGREETQYF. The CDR3 region has the DNA TGCAGCGTTGAGGGCGGGGGTAGAGAAGAGACCCAGTACTTC.

This clonotype was recorded many times. V gene TRBV25-1 combines with J gene TRBJ2-3; D is unclear. V was clipped by 3 bases and J by 2 bases, with 9 bases between them. CDR3 length: 14 residues. The V gene's germline CDR1 is MGHDK and CDR2 SYGVNS. The CDR3 is CASSESGYTDTQYF. CDR3 DNA sequence: TGTGCCAGCAGTGAGTCAGGATACACAGATACGCAGTATTTT. Looking up the rest from reference TRBV25-1 and TRBJ2-3 gives the full variable domain: EADIYQTPRYLVIGTGKKITLECSQTMGHDKMYWYQQDPGMELHLIHYSYGVNSTEKGDLSSESTVSRIRTEHFPLTLESARPSHTSQYLCASSESGYTDTQYFGPGTRLTVL.

Many counts were recorded for this clonotype. V gene TRBV5-1 combines with J gene TRBJ2-3, with D possibly TRBD2 on 5 matching bases. The CDR3 loop spans 16 amino acids. The germline V gene has CDR1 SGHRS and CDR2 YFSETQ. Deletions cut 6 bases from V and 2 bases from J, with 19 bases between. CDR3 protein: CASTLWVERTTDTQYF. CDR3 nucleotides: TGCGCCAGCACCCTATGGGTGGAGCGGACCACAGATACGCAGTATTTT.

The chain carries TRBV20-1 and TRBJ2-7, with TRBD2 matching 8 bases. This CDR3 is 13 amino acids long. V shed 2 bases, J shed 3 bases, and the junction held 3 bases outside the gene matches. Germline CDR1 is DFQATT and CDR2 is SNEGSKA (reference sequence). The chain's CDR3 is CSARRTSYYEQYF. The CDR3, as DNA: TGCAGTGCTAGAAGGACTAGCTACTACGAGCAGTACTTC.

This chain uses TRBV12-3 or TRBV12-4 with TRBJ2-5; no definite D call. V was shortened by 5 bases and J by 2 bases, with 15 bases between the two germline ends. The CDR3 runs to 15 residues. This CDR3 is CASSLPAGQQETQYF. The CDR3 DNA follows: TGTGCCAGCAGTCTCCCCGCAGGCCAACAAGAGACCCAGTACTTC.

This chain uses TRBV5-5 with TRBJ2-7; 9 bases are a match to TRBD1. The V segment lost 2 bases and the J segment 5 bases; nucleotides outside the gene matches: 20. The CDR3 is 19 residues long. Germline V lookup: CDR1 SGHKS, CDR2 YYEKEE (reference sequence). The CDR3 DNA follows: TGTGCCAGCAGCTTCCGGTTTTCTACCATTAGACAGGGGGACCACGAGCAGTACTTC. Residues: CASSFRFSTIRQGDHEQYF.

The V call is TRBV10-3, the J call TRBJ2-7, with TRBD1 as a possible D gene (6 bases). This CDR3 spans 15 amino acids. CDR1 and CDR2 from the germline V gene are ENHRY and SYGVKD. The germline V and J ends were trimmed by 3 bases and 2 bases, with 14 bases remaining between them. As DNA, the CDR3 is TGTGCCATCAGTGATCAGGGGTCGGCCCCCTACGAGCAGTACTTC. Translated: CAISDQGSAPYEQYF.

This clonotype was counted only a few times. The V gene is TRBV19, the J gene TRBJ2-7; D could derive from TRBD1 or TRBD2 (6 bases each). Germline values: CDR1 LNHDA, CDR2 SQIVND (reference sequence). V lost 5 bases, J lost 2 bases, and 13 bases lay in between. This CDR3 is 14 amino acids long. The CDR3 region has the DNA TGTGCCAGTAGTGGAGGGACATCCCCCTACGAGCAGTACTTC. Its translation: CASSGGTSPYEQYF.

This chain joins TRBV12-3 or TRBV12-4 and TRBJ1-3; 9 nucleotides line up with TRBD1. V shed 5 bases, J shed 6 bases, and the junction held 5 bases outside the gene matches. This CDR3 has 14 amino acids. The CDR3 bases are TGTGCCAGCAGTCGGACAGGGGAGGAAAACACCATATATTTT. Translating gives CASSRTGEENTIYF.

This clonotype has only a few counts. The CDR3 DNA sequence: TGTGCCAGTAGTGTATGGAGCTATGGCTACACCTTC. Amino acids: CASSVWSYGYTF. The chain carries TRBV19 and TRBJ1-2; no clear D. V was shortened by 5 bases and J by 4 bases, with 8 bases between the two germline ends. The CDR3 totals 12 residues. Germline assignment: CDR1 LNHDA and CDR2 SQIVND (reference sequence).

There are a few counts of this clonotype. This sequence joins TRBV19 and TRBJ2-1; TRBD2 might be the D (7 bases). The CDR3 contains 17 residues. V lost 1 base, J lost 3 bases, and 16 bases lay in between. The germline CDR1 and CDR2 sequences are LNHDA and SQIVND (reference sequence). CDR3 sequence reads: CASSIAGGQPFYNEQFF. The CDR3 DNA is TGTGCCAGTAGTATAGCCGGGGGGCAACCCTTCTACAATGAGCAGTTCTTC.

This clonotype has only a few counts. The chain couples TRBV15 to TRBJ2-1; D remains ambiguous. CDR3 size: 15 residues. Trimming stripped 5 bases from V and 5 bases from J, with 16 bases between. The V gene's germline CDR1 is LNHNV and CDR2 YYDKDF (reference sequence). CDR3 amino acids: CATSPERAVHNEQFF. The CDR3 DNA reads as TGTGCCACCAGCCCCGAACGGGCGGTCCACAATGAGCAGTTCTTC.

This clonotype was found once. V is TRBV5-3 and J is TRBJ1-6; TRBD1 is a possible D gene (6 bases). TRBV5-3 is annotated as an ORF whose role is uncertain. V shed 10 bases and J shed 6 bases, with 20 bases lying between them. This CDR3 spans 15 amino acids. The CDR3: CAGSWDYRVNSPLHF. Here the CDR3 DNA reads TGTGCCGGCAGTTGGGATTACAGGGTTAATTCACCCCTCCACTTT.

This clonotype was recorded a few times. This chain uses TRBV7-9 with TRBJ1-1; maybe TRBD1 (6 bases). V lost 4 bases, J lost 4 bases, and 22 bases lay in between. Germline values: CDR1 SEHNR, CDR2 FQNEAQ (reference sequence). CDR3 length: 17 residues. CDR3 DNA: TGTGCCAGCAGCTCCCTTAGGGGGGCTGGGGCGGGCACTGAAGCTTTCTTT. This translates into CASSSLRGAGAGTEAFF.

Remarks on this clonotype: Just one base apart from a much larger clone, this may be a read error. The genes are TRBV28 and TRBJ2-2; 10 positions agree with TRBD2. Germline V lookup: CDR1 MDHEN, CDR2 SYDVKM. This CDR3 is built from 15 residues. The CDR3 region has the DNA TGTGCCAGCAGTCCTCGGACTAGCGGTACCGGGGGGCTGTTTTTT. Its protein is CASSPRTSGTGGLFF.

This clonotype has more than one count but fewer than ten. This rearrangement joins TRBV12-3 or TRBV12-4 to TRBJ2-3, with D perhaps TRBD1 or TRBD2 (5 bases each). Trimming removed 7 bases from V and 1 base from J, with 15 bases in between. The CDR3 has 15 amino acids. DNA for the CDR3: TGTGCCAGCACTTCCCGGGACCTACGCACAGATACGCAGTATTTT. Amino acids: CASTSRDLRTDTQYF.

This clonotype was recorded at least ten times. CDR3 sequence: CASNSQGLQETQYF. DNA for the CDR3: TGTGCCAGCAACTCCCAAGGACTTCAAGAGACCCAGTACTTC. The V gene is TRBV7-9, the J gene TRBJ2-5; a weak D match, TRBD2 (5 bases). Germline lookup yields CDR1 SEHNR and CDR2 FQNEAQ (reference sequence). CDR3 length: 14 amino acids. V lost 7 bases and J 2 bases, leaving 14 bases between the germline ends.

This clonotype was detected many times. This chain links TRBV5-1 with TRBJ1-1; 11 nucleotides match TRBD1. The germline gives CDR1 SGHRS, CDR2 YFSETQ. Unmatched junction bases numbered 6, after V lost 4 bases and J lost 4 bases. There are 15 residues in the CDR3. The CDR3 region has the DNA TGCGCCAGCAGCCGGACAGGGGGCGAGGGCACTGAAGCTTTCTTT. It encodes CASSRTGGEGTEAFF.

This clonotype has ten or more counts. V usage is TRBV12-3 or TRBV12-4 and J usage is TRBJ2-7, with D possibly called TRBD1 or TRBD2 (5 bases each). The CDR3 contains 15 residues. V lost 5 bases and J 0 bases, leaving 14 bases between the germline ends. DNA for the CDR3: TGTGCCAGCAGTCCCGGGGCGGCGAGCTCCTACGAGCAGTACTTC. It translates to CASSPGAASSYEQYF.

As regards this clonotype: This sequence may be a read error, since a much larger clone differs from it by one base. This chain connects TRBV7-9 to TRBJ2-7, with 8 bases aligning to TRBD2. The germline gives CDR1 SEHNR, CDR2 FQNEAQ (reference sequence). This CDR3 spans 15 amino acids. CDR3 sequence: CVSSLGLAGRYEQYF. As DNA, the CDR3 is TGTGTCAGCAGCTTAGGCCTAGCGGGTCGGTACGAGCAGTACTTC.

About this clonotype itself: The junction shows a germline mismatch at one end, possibly a read error. V is TRBV20-1 and J is TRBJ1-1; the D is unclear. Germline V gene sequence: CDR1 DFQATT, CDR2 SNEGSKA (reference sequence). The CDR3 totals 14 residues. As DNA, the CDR3 is TGCAGTGCTAGACTGGTCAGAATGGATACTGGAGCTTTCTTT. Encoded protein: CSARLVRMDTGAFF.

This clonotype was detected only a few times. This chain connects TRBV20-1 to TRBJ2-7; D gene ambiguous. The CDR3 contains 13 residues. Germline V CDR1 and CDR2: DFQATT, SNEGSKA (reference sequence). V was trimmed by 1 base and J by 1 base, leaving 8 bases between them. CDR3 sequence: CSARVTESYEQYF. The DNA of the CDR3 is TGCAGTGCTAGAGTGACGGAATCCTACGAGCAGTACTTC.

This clonotype was seen many times. The rearrangement joins TRBV7-6 to TRBJ2-2, with D tentatively TRBD1 (5 bases). This CDR3 has 12 amino acids. The V gene's germline CDR1 is SGHVS and CDR2 FNYEAQ. V lost 3 bases and J lost 6, with 5 bases in between. Here the CDR3 DNA reads TGTGCCAGCAGCTTGGGGCCCGGGGAGCTGTTTTTT. It yields the protein CASSLGPGELFF. The full variable domain, its missing parts supplied by reference TRBV7-6 and TRBJ2-2, is GAGVSQSPRYKVTKRGQDVALRCDPISGHVSLYWYRQALGQGPEFLTYFNYEAQQDKSGLPNDRFSAERPEGSISTLTIQRTEQRDSAMYRCASSLGPGELFFGEGSRLTVL.

For this clonotype: In this CDR3 the conserved last residue, phenylalanine or tryptophan, is missing, so a read error is likely. The chain has TRBV12-3 or TRBV12-4 and TRBJ2-3; D is possibly TRBD1 or TRBD2 (6 bases each). This CDR3 has 15 amino acids. Trimming stripped 7 bases from V and 2 bases from J, with 16 bases between. CDR3 loop: CASTRRGQYTDTQYL. The CDR3 DNA sequence: TGTGCCAGCACCCGTCGGGGGCAATACACAGATACGCAGTATCTT.

This clonotype occurred many times. The chain couples TRBV2 to TRBJ2-2; 9 bases agree with TRBD2. J lost 4 bases, V lost 4 bases, and 7 bases had no gene match. CDR3 length: 16 residues. Germline values: CDR1 SNHLY, CDR2 FYNNEI. The CDR3 spells CASSAGAGGFTGELFF. CDR3 nucleotide sequence: TGTGCCAGCAGTGCAGGAGCGGGGGGTTTCACCGGGGAGCTGTTTTTT.

The J gene is TRBJ2-3, the V gene TRBV19; TRBD1 might be the D (5 bases). The germline V gene encodes CDR1 LNHDA and CDR2 SQIVND (reference sequence). Deletions cut 5 bases from V and 2 bases from J, with 11 bases between. CDR3 length: 14 residues. The DNA of the CDR3 is TGTGCCAGTAGTCCGGCAGGGCCCACAGATACGCAGTATTTT. It is translated as CASSPAGPTDTQYF. The entire variable domain, with the rest obtained from reference TRBV19 and TRBJ2-3, is as follows: DGGITQSPKYLFRKEGQNVTLSCEQNLNHDAMYWYRQDPGQGLRLIYYSQIVNDFQKGDIAEGYSVSREKKESFPLTVTSAQKNPTAFYLCASSPAGPTDTQYFGPGTRLTVL.